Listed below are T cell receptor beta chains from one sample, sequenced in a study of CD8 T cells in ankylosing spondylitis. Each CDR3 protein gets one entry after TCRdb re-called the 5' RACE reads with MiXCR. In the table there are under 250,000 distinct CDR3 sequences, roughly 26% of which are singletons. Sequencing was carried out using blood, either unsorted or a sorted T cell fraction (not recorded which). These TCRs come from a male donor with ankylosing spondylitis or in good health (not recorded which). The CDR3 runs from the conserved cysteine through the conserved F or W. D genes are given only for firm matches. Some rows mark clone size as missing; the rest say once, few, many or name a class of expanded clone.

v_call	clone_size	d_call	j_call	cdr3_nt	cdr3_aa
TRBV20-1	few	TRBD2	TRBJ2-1	TGCAGTGCCAACCGACTAGCGGGACCTCGCTACAATGAGCAGTTCTTC	CSANRLAGPRYNEQFF
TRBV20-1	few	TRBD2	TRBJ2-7	TGCAGTGCTAGACGGGAGTTAGCGGGACGCCCCTCCTACGAGCAGTACTTC	CSARRELAGRPSYEQYF
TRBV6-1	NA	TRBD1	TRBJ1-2	TGTGCCAGCAGTAGGACAGGGGACAACTATGGCTACACCTTC	CASSRTGDNYGYTF
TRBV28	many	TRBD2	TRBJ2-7	TGTGCCAGCAGTCCCCGGGGGGTCGGGGAGCAGTACTTC	CASSPRGVGEQYF
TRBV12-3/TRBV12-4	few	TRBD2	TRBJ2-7	TGTGCCAGCAGTCGAGAAGCGGGGGTACGGCAATTC	CASSREAGVRQF
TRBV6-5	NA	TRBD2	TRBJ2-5	TGTGCCAGCAGTTACCTGCTAGCGGGAGCCAGGGAGACCCAGTACTTC	CASSYLLAGARETQYF
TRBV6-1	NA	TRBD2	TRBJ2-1	TGTGCCAGCACGGGACTAGCGGGGGGTGAGCAGTTCTTC	CASTGLAGGEQFF
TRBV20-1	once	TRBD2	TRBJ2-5	TGCAGTGCTAGAGATACTAGCGGCGAAGAGACCCAGTACTTC	CSARDTSGEETQYF
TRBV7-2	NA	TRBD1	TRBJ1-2	TGTGCCAGCAGCGGGACAGGGGCGGACTATGGCTACACCTTC	CASSGTGADYGYTF
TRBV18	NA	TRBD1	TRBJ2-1	TGTGCCAGCTCACCACCGACTCAGGGGGCATACAATGAGCAGTTCTTC	CASSPPTQGAYNEQFF
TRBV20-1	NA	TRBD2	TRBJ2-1	TGCAGTGCTAGAGATCTTAGCGGGAGGTTCCGAAAGTCCTACAATGAGCAGTTCTTC	CSARDLSGRFRKSYNEQFF
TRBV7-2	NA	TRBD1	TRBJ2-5	TGTGCCAGCAGCTCCCAGGGGACAGGGGGTGAGACCCAGTACTTC	CASSSQGTGGETQYF
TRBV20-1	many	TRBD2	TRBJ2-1	TGCAGTACCCGAAGGAGAGCGGGAGCCAATGAGCAGTTCTTC	CSTRRRAGANEQFF
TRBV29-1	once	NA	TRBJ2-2	TGCAGCGCCGTGGACGGGACAACGAACACCGGGGAGCTGTTTTTT	CSAVDGTTNTGELFF
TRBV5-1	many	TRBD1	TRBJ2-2	TGCGCCAGCAGCGGGACCGGGACAGGGGTAGCGGGATCGAACACCGGGGAGCTGTTTTTT	CASSGTGTGVAGSNTGELFF
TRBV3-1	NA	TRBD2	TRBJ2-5	TGTGCCAGCAGCCAAGTGTCGGGACTAGCCGGAGGGGGGACCCAGTACTTC	CASSQVSGLAGGGTQYF
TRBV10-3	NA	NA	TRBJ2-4	TGTGCCATCAGTGTTGCTAGGGAGGACATTCAGTACTTC	CAISVAREDIQYF
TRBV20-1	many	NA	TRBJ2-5	TGCAGTGCTCCAGTAAACCGGGACCGACCGAACTTC	CSAPVNRDRPNF